This TCR beta chain was retrieved from a study of cytomegalovirus exposure and HLA in healthy donors. Trimming removed 5 bases at V and 4 bases at J, with 9 bases between. There are 13 residues in the CDR3. Germline V gene sequence: CDR1 SGDLS, CDR2 YYNGEE. The donors formed part of the roughly 120-subject validation cohort, distinct from the approximately 670-subject first cohort. Measured with immunoSEQ multiplex PCR; TCRdb has only the in-frame clones, and not every one. Of more than 300,000 clones listed, around 86% are singletons. The chain carries TRBV9 and TRBJ2-2; no reliable D call. This receptor was taken from a woman between 18 and 29 years old in good health and CMV-seronegative. The source material was PBMCs. CDR3 in DNA: TGTGCCAGCAGTAATTACTTCACCGGGGAGCTGTTTTTT. Its translation is CASSNYFTGELFF.